These T cell receptor beta chains were read from a single sample in a study of blood T cell repertoires in COVID-19. Sequencing was performed with immunoSEQ multiplex PCR; in TCRdb, only in-frame clones are kept and a portion is missing. The sample yields about 170,000 clones, over 80% seen once. The sequenced material came from peripheral blood. The receptors were sampled from a woman between 50 and 59 years old with acute or convalescent COVID-19. The CDR3 runs from the conserved cysteine through the conserved F or W. The D gene is left open where the match is weak. Some rows mark clone size as missing; the rest say once, few, many or name a class of expanded clone.

J gene | V gene | D gene | clone size | CDR3 DNA | CDR3 protein
TRBJ1-2 | TRBV19 | NA | once | TGTGCCAGTAGCACCCGGGAGGTCTATGGCTACACCTTC | CASSTREVYGYTF
TRBJ1-1 | TRBV12-3/TRBV12-4 | NA | NA | TGTGCCAGCAGTTCCTACCAGAACACTGAAGCTTTCTTT | CASSSYQNTEAFF
TRBJ1-6 | TRBV14 | TRBD1 | NA | TGTGCCAGCAGCCAAGATACAGGGGGGTTTTCACCCCTCCACTTT | CASSQDTGGFSPLHF
TRBJ1-5 | TRBV6-5 | NA | NA | TGTGCCAGCACAGCGGCATTCAATCAGCCCCAGCATTTT | CASTAAFNQPQHF
TRBJ2-7 | TRBV6-6 | TRBD1 | NA | TGTGCCAGCAGGTTGACAGGGTCCTACGAGCAGTACTTC | CASRLTGSYEQYF
TRBJ2-2 | TRBV29-1 | TRBD2 | NA | TGCAGCGGTACTAGCGGGGGAGGTTCCGGGGAGCTGTTTTTT | CSGTSGGGSGELFF
TRBJ1-1 | TRBV4-1 | TRBD1 | NA | TGCGCCAGCAGCGAAGGGCAGGGGGGACTGGTGAGGATCTTT | CASSEGQGGLVRIF
TRBJ1-4 | TRBV30 | TRBD1 | NA | TGTGCCTTAACTGGGCCAGGGGGGAGTTGGACTAATGAAAAACTGTTTTTT | CALTGPGGSWTNEKLFF
TRBJ1-4 | TRBV4-3 | TRBD1 | NA | TGCGCCAGCAGCCACCTACAGGGGGCTAATGAAAAACTGTTTTTT | CASSHLQGANEKLFF
TRBJ2-5 | TRBV12-3/TRBV12-4 | NA | once | TGTGCCAGCACCCTGGGAGATTTGGAGACCCAGTACTTC | CASTLGDLETQYF
TRBJ2-3 | TRBV10-2 | TRBD1 | NA | TGCGCCAGCCTGGACAGGGGCGTCGATACGCAGTATTTT | CASLDRGVDTQYF
TRBJ2-3 | TRBV7-2 | TRBD2 | NA | TGTGCCAGCAGCTTAGGGCTAGCGGTAAGCACAGATACGCAGTATTTT | CASSLGLAVSTDTQYF
TRBJ2-3 | TRBV15 | NA | NA | TGTGCCACCAGCAGGGATGAGGCAGCTACGCAGTATTTT | CATSRDEAATQYF
TRBJ1-1 | TRBV19 | NA | NA | TGTGCCAGTAGTACAAGGACGAGGAGGGGTGAAGCTTTCTTT | CASSTRTRRGEAFF
TRBJ1-6 | TRBV7-9 | NA | once | TGTGCCAGCAGCTTTGACAAGTGGAATTCACCCCTCCACTTT | CASSFDKWNSPLHF
TRBJ2-7 | TRBV6-5 | NA | NA | TGTGCCAGCAGCCCCGGGGGGACAGGCTCCTACGAGCAGTACTTC | CASSPGGTGSYEQYF
TRBJ1-2 | TRBV9 | TRBD1 | NA | TGTGCCAGCAGCGTAGGGGGACAGGGGGCCCTCGTTGGCTACACCTTC | CASSVGGQGALVGYTF
TRBJ2-7 | TRBV19 | NA | once | TGTGCCAGTAGTTTGGGTCGGGGAGGTTACGAGCAGTACTTC | CASSLGRGGYEQYF
TRBJ2-7 | TRBV27 | NA | NA | TGTGCCAGCACGAAACAGGCGAACTCCTACGAGCAGTACTTC | CASTKQANSYEQYF
TRBJ1-5 | TRBV7-2 | NA | few | TGTGCCAGCAGCTTAGTGGTAGCCGCGCCCCAGCATTTT | CASSLVVAAPQHF
TRBJ2-7 | TRBV30 | NA | NA | TGTGCCTCACAGGTGATCCCCTACGAGCAGTACTTC | CASQVIPYEQYF
TRBJ1-2 | TRBV3-1/TRBV3-2 | TRBD1 | NA | TGTGCCAGCAGCCAAGATGCGGACAGGGTCTATGGCTACACCTTC | CASSQDADRVYGYTF
TRBJ1-6 | TRBV13 | NA | NA | TGTGCCAGCAGCCCCAGGGGCTCCTATAATTCACCCCTCCACTTT | CASSPRGSYNSPLHF